This T cell receptor (beta chain) was sequenced during a study of cytomegalovirus exposure and HLA in healthy donors. The study's findings and limits: At a 0.05 false discovery rate, a later analysis found over 15,000 TCR beta sequences to be associated with HLA alleles.

PCR amplification relied on 60 Vbeta primers (plus 13 Jbeta primers). Repertoires were generated with immunoSEQ multiplex PCR, while TCRdb's copy carries only in-frame clones and drops some. The repertoire has approximately 200,000 clones, around 83% of them found once; the top ten carry around 6%. This CDR3 comprises 15 residues. Germline assignment: CDR1 LNHDA and CDR2 SQIVND (reference sequence). The V gene end was trimmed by 3 bases and the J gene end by 3 bases; junction bases not matched to a gene: 7. As for this clone: The target antigen is unknown.

The clonotype originates from a woman between 50 and 59 years old in good health and CMV-seropositive. The chain employs TRBV19 and TRBJ2-7; TRBD1 agrees at 8 bases. The sequenced material came from PBMCs. The CDR3 DNA follows: TGTGCCAGTAGTATCCTGGCAGGGGGCGACTACGAGCAGTACTTC. It encodes CASSILAGGDYEQYF.